The T cell receptor (beta chain) described here comes from a study of T cell responses to AZD1222 COVID-19 vaccine. Overall study results and limits: The donor cohort was predominantly white British with a female majority, and clonal diversity may have been underestimated. Spike-spanning, vaccine-associated CD4 TCRs were dominant at 160-218 and 743-854. No repertoire was sampled before or during the peak T cell response, only after it. Elevations in Spike-specific TCR breadth and depth followed administration of two AZD1222 doses.

TCRdb keeps only in-frame clones here, not all; method: immunoSEQ multiplex PCR. The table includes 78,000 or so clones, approximately 89% detected once. As for this clone: The target antigen is unknown.

The V and J ends lost 5 bases and 2 bases respectively, with 21 bases between them. CDR1 is MNHNY and CDR2 is SVGAGI in the germline V gene (reference sequence). The CDR3 has 17 amino acids. The clonotype comes from an adult in good health. The input for sequencing was peripheral blood, taken on day 0 of AZD1222 vaccination. The chain uses TRBV6-6 and TRBJ2-5; D not resolved. The CDR3 region has the DNA TGTGCCAGCAGTCGGGTGACGGCGAACCCCTTTCAAGAGACCCAGTACTTC. Translated: CASSRVTANPFQETQYF.